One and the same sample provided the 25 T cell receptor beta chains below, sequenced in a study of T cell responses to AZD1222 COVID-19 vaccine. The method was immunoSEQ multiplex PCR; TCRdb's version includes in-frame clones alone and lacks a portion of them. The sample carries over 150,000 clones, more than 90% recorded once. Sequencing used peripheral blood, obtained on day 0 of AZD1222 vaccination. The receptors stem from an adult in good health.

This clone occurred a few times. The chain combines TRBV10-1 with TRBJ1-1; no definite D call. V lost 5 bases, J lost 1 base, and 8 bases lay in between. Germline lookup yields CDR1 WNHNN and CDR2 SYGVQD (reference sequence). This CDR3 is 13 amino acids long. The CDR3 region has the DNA TGCGCCAGCAGTTTAAAGAAGAACACTGAAGCTTTCTTT. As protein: CASSLKKNTEAFF.

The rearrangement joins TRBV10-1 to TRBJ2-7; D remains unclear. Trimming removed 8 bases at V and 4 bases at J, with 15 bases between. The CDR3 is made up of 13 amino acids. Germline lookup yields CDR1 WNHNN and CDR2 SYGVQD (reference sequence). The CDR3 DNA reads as TGCGCCAGCTCAGCCTCTAATGTTTACGAGCAGTACTTC. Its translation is CASSASNVYEQYF.

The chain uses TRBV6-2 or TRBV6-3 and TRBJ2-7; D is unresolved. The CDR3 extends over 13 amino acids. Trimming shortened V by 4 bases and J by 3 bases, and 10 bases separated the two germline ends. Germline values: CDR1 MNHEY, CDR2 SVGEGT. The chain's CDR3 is CASSFGPDYEQYF. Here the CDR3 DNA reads TGTGCCAGCAGTTTCGGACCCGACTACGAGCAGTACTTC.

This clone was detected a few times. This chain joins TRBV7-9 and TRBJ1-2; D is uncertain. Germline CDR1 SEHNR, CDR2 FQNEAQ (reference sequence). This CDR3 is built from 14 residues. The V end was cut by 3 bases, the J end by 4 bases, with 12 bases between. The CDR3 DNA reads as TGTGCCAGCAGCTTCTCCGGCGACCTCTATGGCTACACCTTC. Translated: CASSFSGDLYGYTF. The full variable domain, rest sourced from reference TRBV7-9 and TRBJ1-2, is DTGVSQNPRHKITKRGQNVTFRCDPISEHNRLYWYRQTLGQGPEFLTYFQNEAQLEKSRLLSDRFSAERPKGSFSTLEIQRTEQGDSAMYLCASSFSGDLYGYTFGSGTRLTVV.

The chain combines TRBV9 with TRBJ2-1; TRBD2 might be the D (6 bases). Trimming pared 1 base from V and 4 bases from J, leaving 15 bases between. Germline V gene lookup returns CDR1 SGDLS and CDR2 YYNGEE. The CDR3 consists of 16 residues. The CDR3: CASSVRSLAHYNEQFF. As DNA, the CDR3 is TGTGCCAGCAGCGTAAGGAGTCTAGCGCATTACAATGAGCAGTTCTTC.

Written as DNA, the CDR3 is TGTGCCAGCAGCTTGGGACAGGGGATTATACGCAATCAGCCCCAGCATTTT. It encodes CASSLGQGIIRNQPQHF. This chain uses TRBV7-2 with TRBJ1-5; 10 bases line up with TRBD1. Trimming at V came to 3 bases and at J to 2 bases, leaving 7 bases not matched to a gene. Per germline, CDR1 SGHTA and CDR2 FQGNSA. This CDR3 spans 17 amino acids. The full variable domain, its missing parts supplied by reference TRBV7-2 and TRBJ1-5, is GAGVSQSPSNKVTEKGKDVELRCDPISGHTALYWYRQSLGQGLEFLIYFQGNSAPDKSGLPSDRFSAERTGGSVSTLTIQRTQQEDSAVYLCASSLGQGIIRNQPQHFGDGTRLSIL.

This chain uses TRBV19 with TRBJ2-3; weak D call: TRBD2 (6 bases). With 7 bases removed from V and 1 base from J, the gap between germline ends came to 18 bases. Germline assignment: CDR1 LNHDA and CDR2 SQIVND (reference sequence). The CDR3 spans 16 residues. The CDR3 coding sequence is TGTGCCAGTACAGAGAAAGCGGGTCCACGCACAGATACGCAGTATTTT. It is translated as CASTEKAGPRTDTQYF.

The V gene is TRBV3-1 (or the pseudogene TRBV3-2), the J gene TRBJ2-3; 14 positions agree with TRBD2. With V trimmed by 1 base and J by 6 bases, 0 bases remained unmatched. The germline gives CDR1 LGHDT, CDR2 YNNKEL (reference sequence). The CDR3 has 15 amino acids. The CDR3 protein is CASSQGTSGGDTQYF. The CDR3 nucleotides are TGTGCCAGCAGCCAAGGGACTAGCGGGGGGGATACGCAGTATTTT.

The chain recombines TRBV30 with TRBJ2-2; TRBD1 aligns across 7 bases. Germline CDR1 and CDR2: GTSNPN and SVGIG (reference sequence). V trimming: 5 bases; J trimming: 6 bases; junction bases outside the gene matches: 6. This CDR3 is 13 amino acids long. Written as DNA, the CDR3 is TGTGCCTGGCTCGGACAGGCGGCCGGGGAGCTGTTTTTT. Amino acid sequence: CAWLGQAAGELFF.

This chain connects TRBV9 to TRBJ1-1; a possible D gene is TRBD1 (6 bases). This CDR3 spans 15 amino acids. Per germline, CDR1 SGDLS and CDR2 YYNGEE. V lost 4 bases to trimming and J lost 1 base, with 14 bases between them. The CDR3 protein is CASSPRGRGNTEAFF. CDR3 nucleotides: TGTGCCAGCAGCCCCCGGGGCAGGGGGAACACTGAAGCTTTCTTT.

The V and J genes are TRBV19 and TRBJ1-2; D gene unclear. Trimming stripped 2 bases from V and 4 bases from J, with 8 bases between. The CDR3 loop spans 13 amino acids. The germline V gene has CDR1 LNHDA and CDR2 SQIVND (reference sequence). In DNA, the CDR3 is TGTGCCAGTAGTATAAAAGGCGCCTATGGCTACACCTTC. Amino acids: CASSIKGAYGYTF. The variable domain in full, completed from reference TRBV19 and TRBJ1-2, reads DGGITQSPKYLFRKEGQNVTLSCEQNLNHDAMYWYRQDPGQGLRLIYYSQIVNDFQKGDIAEGYSVSREKKESFPLTVTSAQKNPTAFYLCASSIKGAYGYTFGSGTRLTVV.

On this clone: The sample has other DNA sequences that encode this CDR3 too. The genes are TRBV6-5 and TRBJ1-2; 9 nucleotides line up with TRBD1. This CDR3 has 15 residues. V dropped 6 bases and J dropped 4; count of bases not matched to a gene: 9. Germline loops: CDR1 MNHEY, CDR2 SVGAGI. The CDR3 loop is CASRNTGGAGYGYTF. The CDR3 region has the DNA TGTGCCAGCAGAAATACAGGGGGCGCTGGCTATGGCTACACCTTC.

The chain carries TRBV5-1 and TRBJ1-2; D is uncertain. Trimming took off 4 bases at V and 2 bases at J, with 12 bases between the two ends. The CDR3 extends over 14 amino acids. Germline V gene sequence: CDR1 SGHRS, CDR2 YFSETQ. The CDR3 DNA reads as TGCGCCAGCAGCCCGGAGGCGGTCAACTATGGCTACACCTTC. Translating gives CASSPEAVNYGYTF.

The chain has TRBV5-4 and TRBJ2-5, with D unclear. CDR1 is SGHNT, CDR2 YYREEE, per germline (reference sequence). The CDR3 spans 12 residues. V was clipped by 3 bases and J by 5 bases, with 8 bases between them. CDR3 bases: TGTGCCAGCAGCTACACTCAGGAGACCCAGTACTTC. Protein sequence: CASSYTQETQYF.

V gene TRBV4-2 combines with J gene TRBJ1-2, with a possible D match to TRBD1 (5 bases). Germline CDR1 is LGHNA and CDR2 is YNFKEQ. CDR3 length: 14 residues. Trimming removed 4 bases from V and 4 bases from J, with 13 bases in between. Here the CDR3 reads CASSPGGNGYGYTF. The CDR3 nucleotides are TGTGCCAGCAGCCCCGGGGGAAACGGCTATGGCTACACCTTC.

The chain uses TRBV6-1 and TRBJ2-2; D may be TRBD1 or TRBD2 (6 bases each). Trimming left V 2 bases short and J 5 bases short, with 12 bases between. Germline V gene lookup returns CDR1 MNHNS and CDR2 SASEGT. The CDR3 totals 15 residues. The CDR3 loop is CASSEIRGLTGELFF. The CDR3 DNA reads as TGTGCCAGCAGTGAAATCCGGGGGCTGACCGGGGAGCTGTTTTTT.

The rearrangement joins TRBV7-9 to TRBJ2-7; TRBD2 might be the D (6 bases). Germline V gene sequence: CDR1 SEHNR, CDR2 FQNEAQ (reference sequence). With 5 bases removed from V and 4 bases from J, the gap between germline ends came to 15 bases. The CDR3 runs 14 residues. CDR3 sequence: CASSGQGLQYEQYF. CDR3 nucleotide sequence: TGTGCCAGCAGCGGTCAGGGACTCCAATACGAGCAGTACTTC.

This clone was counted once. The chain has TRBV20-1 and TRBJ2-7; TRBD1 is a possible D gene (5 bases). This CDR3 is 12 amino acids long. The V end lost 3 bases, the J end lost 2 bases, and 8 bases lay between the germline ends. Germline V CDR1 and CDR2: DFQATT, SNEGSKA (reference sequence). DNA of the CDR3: TGCAGTGCTAGTAGGACAACCTACGAGCAGTACTTC. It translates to CSASRTTYEQYF.

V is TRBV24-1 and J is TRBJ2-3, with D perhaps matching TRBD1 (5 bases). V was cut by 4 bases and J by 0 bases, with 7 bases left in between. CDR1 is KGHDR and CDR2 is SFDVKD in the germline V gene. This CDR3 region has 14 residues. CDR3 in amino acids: CATSDPGSTDTQYF. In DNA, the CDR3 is TGTGCCACCAGTGACCCAGGGAGCACAGATACGCAGTATTTT.

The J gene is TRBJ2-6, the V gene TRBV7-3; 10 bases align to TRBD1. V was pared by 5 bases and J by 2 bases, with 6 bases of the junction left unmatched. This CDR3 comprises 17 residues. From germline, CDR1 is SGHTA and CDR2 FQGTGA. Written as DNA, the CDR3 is TGTGCCAGCAGCGCCCGGGGACAGGGGCCTGGGGCCAACGTCCTGACTTTC. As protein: CASSARGQGPGANVLTF.

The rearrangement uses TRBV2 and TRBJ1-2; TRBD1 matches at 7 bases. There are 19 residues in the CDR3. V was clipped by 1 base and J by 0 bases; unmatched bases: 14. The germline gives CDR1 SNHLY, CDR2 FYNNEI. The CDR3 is CASSEVLRGPGPTNYGYTF. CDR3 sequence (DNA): TGTGCCAGCAGTGAAGTACTGAGGGGGCCGGGCCCTACTAACTATGGCTACACCTTC.

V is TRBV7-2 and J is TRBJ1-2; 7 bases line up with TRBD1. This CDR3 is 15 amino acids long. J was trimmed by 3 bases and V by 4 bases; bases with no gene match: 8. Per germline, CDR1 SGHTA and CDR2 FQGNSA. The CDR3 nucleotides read TGTGCCAGCAGCTCCGCCTCCACAGGGGACTATGGCTACACCTTC. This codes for CASSSASTGDYGYTF.

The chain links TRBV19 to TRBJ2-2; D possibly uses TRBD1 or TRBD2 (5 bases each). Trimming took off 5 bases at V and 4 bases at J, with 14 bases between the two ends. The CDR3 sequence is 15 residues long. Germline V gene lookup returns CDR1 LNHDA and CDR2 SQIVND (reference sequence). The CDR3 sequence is CASSVRGASTGELFF. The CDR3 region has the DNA TGTGCCAGTAGTGTCCGGGGCGCTTCCACCGGGGAGCTGTTTTTT.

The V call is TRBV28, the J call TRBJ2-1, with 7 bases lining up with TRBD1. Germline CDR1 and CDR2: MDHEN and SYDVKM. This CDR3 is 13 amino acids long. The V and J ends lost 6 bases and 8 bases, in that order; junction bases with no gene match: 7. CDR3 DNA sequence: TGTGCCAGCAGACTCCAGGGGGTGGATGAGCAGTTCTTC. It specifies CASRLQGVDEQFF.

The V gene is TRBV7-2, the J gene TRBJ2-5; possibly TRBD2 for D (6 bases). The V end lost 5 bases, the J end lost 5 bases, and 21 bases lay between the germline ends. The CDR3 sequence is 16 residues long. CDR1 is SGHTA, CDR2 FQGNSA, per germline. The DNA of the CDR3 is TGTGCCAGCAGCCAACCTCCGGGACTCCCGTGGGAGACCCAGTACTTC. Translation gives CASSQPPGLPWETQYF.